This T cell receptor beta chain stems from a study of blood T cell repertoires in COVID-19 (dated by TCRdb to 2020 to 2022). General notes on the study: The collaborator samples originated in the United States, Italy and Spain and spanned the acute and convalescent phases of COVID-19. The material from the prospective study consisted of cDNA or gDNA derived from T cells, B-cell-depleted T cells, or PBMCs. Deeply sampled blood TCRbeta repertoires from subjects exposed to, actively infected with, or recovered from COVID-19 were included in the dataset. The repertoires were released in a freely available public database intended as a resource for research on the immune response to SARS-CoV-2. Samples were obtained from the ongoing ImmuneRACE study (first 160 participants) and from 950 to 1,500 subjects provided by 6 global collaborators. Sample metadata almost always included a de-identified subject ID, COVID-19 status, age in years and sex. Where available, HLA class I and class II types were obtained from metadata supplied by the sample provider rather than from assay-based typing.

Study-wide conclusions, independent of this receptor: How much clinical and demographic metadata was included differed by source and by participant, and the metadata was provided uncurated.

Each collaborating institution followed its own protocols to collect whole blood in K2EDTA tubes. For TCRbeta analysis, collaborators shipped samples in one of three forms: frozen whole blood, isolated PBMCs, or DNA extracted from either of those sample types. A word on this clone: The antigen this receptor binds is unknown. No base-level quality is on record; no much larger clone is a single base apart.

TCRbeta CDR3 regions were amplified from genomic DNA by means of the immunoSEQ Assay, a bias-controlled multiplex PCR. The paper's processing steps were these. The number of nucleated cells in each sample was estimated from the amplification of reference gene primers within the assay. Sequence reads were collapsed and filtered to measure the absolute abundance of every unique TCRbeta CDR3 rearrangement. Productive Simpson clonality was computed per sample as the square root of Simpson's diversity index over productive rearrangements. Held by TCRdb, this immuneACCESS table contains in-frame sequences only and omits some clones. Under half of the omission traces to an unresolved V gene where checked; the cause of the rest is unknown. V, J and clone size reflect that table, while D and trimming were determined from the DNA. For this sample the table gives approximately 220,000 clones, of which about nine tenths were detected only once. Clones ranked in the top ten supply 3.5% to 4.5% of the sample.

Trimming removed 4 bases from V and 1 base from J; the gene matches leave 6 bases unexplained. The CDR3 numbers 18 residues from cysteine through phenylalanine. The sequence is cut down to CDR3 DNA, 54 bases in frame from base 1. Sequences KGHSH (CDR1) and LQKENI (CDR2) are obtained from the germline V gene. The TCR sequence derives from a man aged 50-59 years with acute or convalescent COVID-19. Sequenced material: peripheral blood. The chain is made from TRBV18 and TRBJ2-6; the junction holds 11 bases that match TRBD2. The nucleotide sequence is given as TGTGCCAGCTCACTTATGCTAGCGGGAGGTTCTGGGGCCAACGTCCTGACTTTC. It translates to CASSLMLAGGSGANVLTF.